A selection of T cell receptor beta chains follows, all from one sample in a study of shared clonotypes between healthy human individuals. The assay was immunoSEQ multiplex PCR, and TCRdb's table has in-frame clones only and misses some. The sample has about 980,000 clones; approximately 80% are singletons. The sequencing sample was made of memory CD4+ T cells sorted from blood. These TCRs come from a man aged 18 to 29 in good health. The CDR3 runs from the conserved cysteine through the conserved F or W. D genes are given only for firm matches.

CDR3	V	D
CASRGTGHNQPQHF	TRBV19	TRBD1
CAWSLNSFRSGANVLTF	TRBV30	NA
CAWSGGSGGSGNTIYF	TRBV30	TRBD1
CASSLRQGVRNEQFF	TRBV7-2	NA
CASSLVMGAAEAFF	TRBV7-6	NA
CASSGSEGQVNSNQPQHF	TRBV25-1	NA
CASSLDETTDTQYF	TRBV7-8	NA
CASSLEGWSGYTF	TRBV7-2	NA
CASNRQGLGDSPLHF	TRBV6-1	TRBD1
CASSTGQGNEQYF	TRBV4-1	TRBD1
CATSRDPLREQYF	TRBV15	NA
CASSLVPSIGYTF	TRBV11-2	NA
CAWSVERSHTF	TRBV30	NA
CASSGWDSNQPQHF	TRBV18	NA
CASSEDDSQPQHF	TRBV2	NA
CAWAGTGGDTQYF	TRBV30	TRBD1
CASSQRLAGVIEQFF	TRBV4-3	TRBD2
CAGGYEGTEAFF	TRBV23-1	NA
CASSLETSGSRTDTQYF	TRBV5-1	TRBD2
CASSLGGPTDTQYF	TRBV5-6	NA
CASSYSGQVSGNTIYF	TRBV6-6	TRBD1
CASSGSLNTEAFF	TRBV19	NA
CASSLGGGYEQYF	TRBV5-6	NA
CASKAGGNYGYTF	TRBV19	TRBD1
CASSLEGTGVGEQYF	TRBV28	TRBD1
CASSTSGSMVYEQYF	TRBV7-2	TRBD2
CASSEGTGKLADTQYF	TRBV2	TRBD1
CASSLGLEETQYF	TRBV5-1	NA
CASTLAQSSNQPQHF	TRBV6-6	NA
CAWSFLGRAREKLFF	TRBV30	NA
CAWANRGPGWGYTF	TRBV30	TRBD1
CASSLLGQGAWETQYF	TRBV7-2	TRBD1
CASKDLTSGRGNEQFF	TRBV19	TRBD2
CASSQSRSRGVSSYNEQFF	TRBV4-2	NA
CASRASASYEQYF	TRBV6-5	NA
CASSESKGSPLHF	TRBV10-1	NA
CAWSITGSNQPQHF	TRBV30	NA
CASSPPGFGNTGELFF	TRBV18	NA
CASSRTSGENQETQYF	TRBV5-6	TRBD2
CASSPDGGLYEQYF	TRBV18	NA
CASSELDRENGYTF	TRBV6-5	TRBD1
CASSMRAGNTDTQYF	TRBV19	NA
CASSEAQGSGSPLHF	TRBV2	NA
CASSLRQGADTQYF	TRBV28	TRBD1
CSGTSGSNTGELFF	TRBV29-1	TRBD2
CASSQTGGRGGEQYF	TRBV14	TRBD1
CATKSSGGAWDTQYF	TRBV6-5	TRBD2
CASSLVGETQYF	TRBV7-6	NA
CASSQGRGNIQETQYF	TRBV14	NA
CASSRGDSGANVLTF	TRBV7-9	TRBD2
CASSQPYAGTDPYEQYF	TRBV4-1	NA
CASSRDLNNEQFF	TRBV2	NA
CASSTQGSEQYF	TRBV19	NA
CSAWSGETQYF	TRBV20-1	NA
CASSEGQGPNQPQHF	TRBV6-1	NA